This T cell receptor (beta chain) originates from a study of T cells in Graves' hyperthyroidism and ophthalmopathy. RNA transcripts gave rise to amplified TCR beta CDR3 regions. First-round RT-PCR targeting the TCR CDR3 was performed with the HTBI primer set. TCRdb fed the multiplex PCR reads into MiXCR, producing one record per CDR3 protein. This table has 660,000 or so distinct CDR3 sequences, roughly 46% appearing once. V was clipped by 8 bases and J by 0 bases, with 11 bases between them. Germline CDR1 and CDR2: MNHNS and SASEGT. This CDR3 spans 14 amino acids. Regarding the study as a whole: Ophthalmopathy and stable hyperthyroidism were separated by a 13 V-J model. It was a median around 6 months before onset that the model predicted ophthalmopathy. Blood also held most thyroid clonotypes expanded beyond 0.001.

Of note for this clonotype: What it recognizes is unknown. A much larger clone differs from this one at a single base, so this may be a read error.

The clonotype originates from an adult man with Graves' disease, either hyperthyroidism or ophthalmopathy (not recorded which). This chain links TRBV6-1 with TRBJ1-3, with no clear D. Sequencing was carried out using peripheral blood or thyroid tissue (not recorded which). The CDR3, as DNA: TGTGCCAGCGTCGATTTGCCCTCTGGAAACACCATATATTTT. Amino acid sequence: CASVDLPSGNTIYF.